The clone carrying this TCR beta chain showed up just a few times. These data come from a study of blood T cell repertoires in COVID-19. Assay used: immunoSEQ multiplex PCR; TCRdb lists only in-frame clones, some missing. The data show about 400,000 clones, about 83% seen once. The CDR3 runs to 17 residues. V dropped 0 bases and J dropped 0 bases, with 9 bases sitting between them. Germline V gives CDR1 MGHRA, CDR2 YSYEKL. The sequence derives from a woman aged 50 to 65 who had recovered from COVID-19. J is TRBJ1-6 and V is TRBV4-1, with no clear D. Sample: PBMCs or T cells enriched from blood (not recorded which). The chain's CDR3 is CASSQEPASSYNSPLHF. The CDR3 bases are TGCGCCAGCAGCCAAGAGCCAGCGAGCTCCTATAATTCACCCCTCCACTTT.